This T cell receptor beta chain was sequenced in a study of CD8+CD57+ T cells in acquired aplastic anemia. Genomic DNA constituted the template upon which TCR beta VDJ and CDR3 profiling was performed. TCRdb independently ran MiXCR on the reads; one entry per CDR3 protein. The table includes about 98,000 distinct CDR3 sequences, roughly two thirds detected once. The V and J ends lost 7 bases and 4 bases, in that order; junction bases with no gene match: 10. The CDR3 loop spans 13 amino acids. Germline V gene lookup returns CDR1 SQVTM and CDR2 ANQGSEA. All patients picked for sequencing had shown, by flow cytometry, an expansion of CD8+CD57+ cells. Prior therapy had not been administered to any patient at the time of blood sampling.

Sequencing was performed on sorted CD4+, CD8+, or CD8+CD57+ T cells (not recorded which) from PBMCs. The origin of this receptor is a human donor with aplastic anemia. The genes are TRBV29-1 and TRBJ2-7; 7 bases map to TRBD1. The CDR3 bases are TGCAGCGGCATACAGGGGCATACTTACGAGCAGTACTTC. It encodes CSGIQGHTYEQYF.